Listed below are T cell receptor beta chains from one sample, sequenced in a study of blood T cell repertoires in COVID-19. Profiling relied on immunoSEQ multiplex PCR, and the TCRdb table lists in-frame clones only, not all of them. The sample shows almost 95,000 clones, roughly four fifths of them seen only once. The sequencing input was peripheral blood. All receptors come from a man aged 55-75 years with acute or convalescent COVID-19. Each CDR3 is given with its conserved first and last residue. Each record gives: clone size, J gene, V gene, D gene, CDR3 DNA, CDR3 protein. A D gene is named only where the DNA matches it firmly. The size field is filled for only some rows; it gives once, few, many or a size class.

size: -
J: TRBJ2-1
V: TRBV25-1
D: TRBD1
DNA: TGTGCCAGCAAAAAATCAGGACAGGGGGCCTACAATGAGCAGTTCTTC
CDR3: CASKKSGQGAYNEQFF

size: -
J: TRBJ1-4
V: TRBV9
D: -
DNA: TGTGCCAGCAGCGGAACACCCCGGACAGCAACTAATGAAAAACTGTTTTTT
CDR3: CASSGTPRTATNEKLFF

size: -
J: TRBJ1-1
V: TRBV6-5
D: TRBD1
DNA: TGTGCCACCAGACAGGGATCCATGAACACTGAAGCTTTCTTT
CDR3: CATRQGSMNTEAFF

size: -
J: TRBJ2-5
V: TRBV7-9
D: TRBD1
DNA: TGTGCCAGCAGCTCCTACGGACAGGCAGAGACCCAGTACTTC
CDR3: CASSSYGQAETQYF

size: -
J: TRBJ1-5
V: TRBV29-1
D: -
DNA: TGCAGCGTTGATTCGGGGTTGGGTCAGCCCCAGCATTTT
CDR3: CSVDSGLGQPQHF

size: -
J: TRBJ1-2
V: TRBV5-1
D: TRBD1
DNA: TGCGCCAGCAGCTTGGGCAGGGGGTATAGCTACACCTTC
CDR3: CASSLGRGYSYTF

size: -
J: TRBJ1-2
V: TRBV5-1
D: TRBD1
DNA: TGCGCCAGCAGCTTGGCCGACAGGGGGAATGGCTACACCTTC
CDR3: CASSLADRGNGYTF

size: -
J: TRBJ1-5
V: TRBV7-9
D: -
DNA: TGTGCCAGCAGCTTAACGGGGGGCAGGCGACAGCCCCAGCATTTT
CDR3: CASSLTGGRRQPQHF

size: -
J: TRBJ1-5
V: TRBV21-1
D: -
DNA: TGTGCCAGCAGTGTAGGGGGAACCAGCAATCAGCCCCAGCATTTT
CDR3: CASSVGGTSNQPQHF

size: -
J: TRBJ1-1
V: TRBV19
D: -
DNA: TGTGCCAGTAGTACGGGATGGGAAGCTTTCTTT
CDR3: CASSTGWEAFF

size: -
J: TRBJ1-3
V: TRBV7-8
D: -
DNA: TGTGCCAGCAGCTTAGGGACCGACAGAGGAAACACCATATATTTT
CDR3: CASSLGTDRGNTIYF

size: -
J: TRBJ1-6
V: TRBV7-3
D: -
DNA: TGTGCCAGCAGCCAAGGGGGGGCAGGTTCACCCCTCCACTTT
CDR3: CASSQGGAGSPLHF

size: -
J: TRBJ1-2
V: TRBV29-1
D: TRBD1
DNA: TGCAGCGTTGAAGTGAGGGGACAGGCCCTAACTAATGGCTACACCTTC
CDR3: CSVEVRGQALTNGYTF

size: once
J: TRBJ2-5
V: TRBV5-1
D: -
DNA: TGCGCCAGCAGCTTGACAGCGGTCCAAGAGACCCAGTACTTC
CDR3: CASSLTAVQETQYF

size: -
J: TRBJ1-2
V: TRBV12-2
D: -
DNA: TGTGCAAGTCGCTCCTCCGAAGCGGACAGGGGGCACTTCTCCTATGGCTACACCTTC
CDR3: CASRSSEADRGHFSYGYTF

size: -
J: TRBJ1-2
V: TRBV25-1
D: -
DNA: TGTGCCAGCAGTGAGTCTAAGGGAGTCTCAGGACACTATGGCTACACCTTC
CDR3: CASSESKGVSGHYGYTF

size: -
J: TRBJ2-5
V: TRBV9
D: TRBD2
DNA: TGTGCCAGCAGCGAGGCGGGGGGGACCCAAGAGACCCAGTACTTC
CDR3: CASSEAGGTQETQYF

size: -
J: TRBJ1-4
V: TRBV4-3
D: -
DNA: TGCGCCAGCAGCAGGGACATAAACGATGAAAAACTGTTTTTT
CDR3: CASSRDINDEKLFF

size: once
J: TRBJ2-7
V: TRBV4-1
D: TRBD2
DNA: TGCGCCAGCAGCCAAGTAGCGGGGAGCTCCTACGAGCAGTACTTC
CDR3: CASSQVAGSSYEQYF

size: -
J: TRBJ2-1
V: TRBV27
D: TRBD2
DNA: TGTGCCAGCAGTTTACAAGCGGGGGGGATGGAGGGTGAGCAGTTCTTC
CDR3: CASSLQAGGMEGEQFF

size: -
J: TRBJ2-2
V: TRBV19
D: -
DNA: TGTGCCAGTAGCCCGTTCTCCACCGGGGAGCTGTTTTTT
CDR3: CASSPFSTGELFF

size: once
J: TRBJ1-1
V: TRBV29-1
D: -
DNA: TGCAGCGTCACGGTGAACACTGAAGCTTTCTTT
CDR3: CSVTVNTEAFF

size: once
J: TRBJ1-5
V: TRBV5-1
D: TRBD1
DNA: TGCGCCAGCAGCCCGACAGGGAGCAATCAGCCCCAGCATTTT
CDR3: CASSPTGSNQPQHF